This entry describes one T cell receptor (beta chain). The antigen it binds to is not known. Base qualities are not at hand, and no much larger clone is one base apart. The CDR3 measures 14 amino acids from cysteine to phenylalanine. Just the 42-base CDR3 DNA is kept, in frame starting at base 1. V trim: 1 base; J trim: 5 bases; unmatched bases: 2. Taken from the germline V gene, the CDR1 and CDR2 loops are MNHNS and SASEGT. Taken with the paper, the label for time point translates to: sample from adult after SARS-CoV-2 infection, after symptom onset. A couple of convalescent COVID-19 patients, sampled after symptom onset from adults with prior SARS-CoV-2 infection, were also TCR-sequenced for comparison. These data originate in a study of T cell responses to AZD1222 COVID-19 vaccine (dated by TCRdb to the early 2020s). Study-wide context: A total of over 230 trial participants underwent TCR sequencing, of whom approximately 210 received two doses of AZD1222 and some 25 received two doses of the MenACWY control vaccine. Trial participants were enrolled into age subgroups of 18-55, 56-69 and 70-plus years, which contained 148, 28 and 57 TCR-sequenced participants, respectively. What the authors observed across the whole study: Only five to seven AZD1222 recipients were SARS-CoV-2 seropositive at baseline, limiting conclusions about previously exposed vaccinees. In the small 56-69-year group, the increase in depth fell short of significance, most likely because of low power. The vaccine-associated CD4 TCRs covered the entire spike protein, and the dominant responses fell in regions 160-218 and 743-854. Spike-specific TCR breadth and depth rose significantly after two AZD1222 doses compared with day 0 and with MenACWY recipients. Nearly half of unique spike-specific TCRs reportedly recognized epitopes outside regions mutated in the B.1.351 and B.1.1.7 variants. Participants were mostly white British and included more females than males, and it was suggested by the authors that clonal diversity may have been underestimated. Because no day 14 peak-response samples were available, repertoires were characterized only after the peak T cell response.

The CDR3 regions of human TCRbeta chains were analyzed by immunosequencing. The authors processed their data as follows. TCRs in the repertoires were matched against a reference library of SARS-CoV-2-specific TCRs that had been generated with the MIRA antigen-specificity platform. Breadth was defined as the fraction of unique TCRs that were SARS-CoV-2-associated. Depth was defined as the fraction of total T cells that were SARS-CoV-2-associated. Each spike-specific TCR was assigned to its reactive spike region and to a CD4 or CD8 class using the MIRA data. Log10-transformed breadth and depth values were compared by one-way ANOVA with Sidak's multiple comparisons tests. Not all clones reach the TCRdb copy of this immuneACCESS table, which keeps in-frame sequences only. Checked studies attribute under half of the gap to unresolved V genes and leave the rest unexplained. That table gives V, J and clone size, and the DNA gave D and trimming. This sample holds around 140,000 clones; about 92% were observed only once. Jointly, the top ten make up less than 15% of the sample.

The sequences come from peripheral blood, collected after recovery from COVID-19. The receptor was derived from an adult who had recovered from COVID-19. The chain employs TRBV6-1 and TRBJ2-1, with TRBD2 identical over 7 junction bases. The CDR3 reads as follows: CASSEGGSNNEQFF. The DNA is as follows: TGTGCCAGCAGTGAAGGCGGGAGCAACAATGAGCAGTTCTTC.